This T cell receptor (beta chain) was found in a study of patients and donors after allogeneic stem cell transplantation. This clonotype has a count of ten or more. MiXCR, applied by TCRdb to the RT-PCR reads, yields one record per CDR3 protein. The data contain over 350,000 distinct CDR3 sequences, 16% of them seen just once; the ten biggest clones take up 7.2%. Trimming cost V 8 bases and J 0 bases, with 14 bases left between them. The CDR3 is made up of 14 amino acids. Germline V gene lookup returns CDR1 LNHNV and CDR2 YYDKDF (reference sequence). Sequencing was done on a sample of blood, either unsorted or a sorted T cell fraction (not recorded which). The sequence derives from a human donor who was either an allogeneic HSCT recipient or a stem cell or donor lymphocyte infusion donor (not recorded which). It is not recorded whose cells these are; they may come from a transplant donor. V usage is TRBV15 and J usage is TRBJ2-7; weak D call: TRBD1 (6 bases). CDR3 DNA: TGTGCCACCTCAGGGGCAGGTAGCTCCTACGAGCAGTACTTC. This encodes CATSGAGSSYEQYF.